This entry is about one T cell receptor (beta chain). Its antigen remains undetermined. Base-call qualities are not available, and no considerably larger clone is one nucleotide away. The germline V gene (reference sequence) supplies CDR1 LGHDT and CDR2 YNNKEL. V is pruned by 4 bases and J by 8 bases, leaving 8 bases of the junction without a gene match. The CDR3, cysteine through phenylalanine, is 14 amino acids long. The retained sequence is limited to the CDR3, 42 bases, with the frame set at the first base. The data originate from a study of T cell responses to AZD1222 COVID-19 vaccine (dated by TCRdb to the early 2020s). Study-wide context: Because spike-specific TCR depth and breadth did not differ between the two schedules, AZD1222 recipients who got a second dose at roughly 4 weeks were pooled with those who got a second dose at roughly 12 weeks. Trial participants were enrolled by age into 18-55, 56-69 and 70-plus year subgroups, with 148, 28 and 57 TCR-sequenced participants respectively. A total of 230 to 250 trial participants underwent TCR sequencing, of whom about 200 had received two doses of AZD1222 and some 25 had received two doses of the MenACWY control vaccine. Paper-wide results and their limitations: Epitopes outside the regions mutated in the B.1.351 and B.1.1.7 variants were reportedly recognized by nearly half of the unique spike-specific TCRs. Conclusions about previously exposed vaccinees are limited, since just six AZD1222 recipients were seropositive for SARS-CoV-2 at baseline. Most participants were white British and females outnumbered males, and the authors suggested that clonal diversity may have been underestimated. CD4 TCRs associated with the vaccine covered the entire spike protein, and the dominant responses were in regions 160-218 and 743-854. Spike-specific TCR breadth and depth rose significantly after two AZD1222 doses compared with day 0 and with MenACWY recipients. Because no day 14 peak-response samples were available, the repertoires could be characterized only after the peak T cell response. In the small 56-69-year group, the increase in depth fell short of significance, most likely because of low power.

What the time point label conveys for this sample: baseline before first vaccination. Vaccinee samples came from UK trials COV001 and COV002, including a single-blind randomized controlled phase 2/3 trial of AZD1222 (ChAdOx1 nCoV-19) in healthy adults. For TCRbeta chain sequencing, PBMC samples from trial participants were taken at day 0 and at day 28 after the second dose. The CDR3 regions of human TCRbeta chains were analyzed by immunosequencing. Turning to the authors' computational methods: Repertoire TCRs were checked for matches against a reference library of SARS-CoV-2-specific TCRs that had been generated using the MIRA antigen-specificity platform. Breadth was defined as the fraction of unique TCRs that were SARS-CoV-2-associated. Depth was defined as the fraction of total T cells that were SARS-CoV-2-associated. Each spike-specific TCR was assigned to its reactive spike region and to a CD4 or CD8 class using the MIRA data. Log10-transformed breadth and depth values were compared by one-way ANOVA with Sidak's multiple comparisons tests. The clones in this table, taken by TCRdb from immuneACCESS, are in-frame only. Not every clone is retained; where verified, under half of the shortfall comes from an unresolved V gene, and the cause of the rest is unknown. D and trimming were read from the DNA, whereas the V and J calls and clone size are those reported in that table. In all, the sample holds more than 70,000 clones, and 80% to 90% of those were seen once. The ten largest clonotypes hold roughly 16% of the sample.

The rearrangement joined TRBV3-1 (or the pseudogene TRBV3-2) to TRBJ2-1, and 7 bases in between align with TRBD2. The clonotype originates from an adult in good health. This sample comprised peripheral blood, obtained on day 0 of AZD1222 vaccination. The CDR3 protein sequence reads: CASSRPGGGYEQFF. The DNA sequence follows: TGTGCCAGCAGCCGGCCGGGAGGAGGATATGAGCAGTTCTTC.